This TCR beta chain was sequenced during a study of T cell responses to AZD1222 COVID-19 vaccine. The method was immunoSEQ multiplex PCR; TCRdb's version includes in-frame clones alone and lacks a portion of them. The table includes 120,000 to 150,000 clones, 75% to 85% detected once. Study outcomes and limitations: There were vaccine-associated CD4 TCRs across spike, dominant at 160-218 and 743-854. With two AZD1222 doses given, Spike-specific TCR breadth and depth both rose. At baseline, just six AZD1222 recipients tested seropositive. Donors skewed white British and female; clonal diversity was possibly underestimated.

Germline V gives CDR1 SGHKS, CDR2 YYEKEE (reference sequence). The CDR3 runs to 16 residues. V shed 7 bases and J 2 bases; nucleotides not matched to a gene: 8. Details on this clone: No antigen is known for it.

The chain carries TRBV5-5 and TRBJ1-3; 11 bases map to TRBD1. The TCR originated in an adult in good health. The input for sequencing was peripheral blood, taken on day 0 of MenACWY control vaccination. CDR3 nucleotide sequence: TGTGCCAGCGATCTGGGGACAGGGGGAACTGGAAACACCATATATTTT. Translated, it gives CASDLGTGGTGNTIYF.